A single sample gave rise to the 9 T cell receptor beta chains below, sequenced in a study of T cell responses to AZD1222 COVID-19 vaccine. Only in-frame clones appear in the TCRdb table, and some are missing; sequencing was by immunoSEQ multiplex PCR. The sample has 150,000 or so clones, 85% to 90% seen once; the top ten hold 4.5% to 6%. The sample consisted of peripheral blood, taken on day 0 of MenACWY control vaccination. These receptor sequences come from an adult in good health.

Here the CDR3 DNA reads TGTGCCACCAGCCCAGCTTCGGGGCGGATGGAGCAGTTCTTC. Translating gives CATSPASGRMEQFF. The V and J genes are TRBV24-1 and TRBJ2-1; D is possibly TRBD1 or TRBD2 (5 bases each). Trimming removed 7 bases from V and 10 bases from J, with 19 bases in between. The CDR3 has 14 residues. Germline V lookup: CDR1 KGHDR, CDR2 SFDVKD.

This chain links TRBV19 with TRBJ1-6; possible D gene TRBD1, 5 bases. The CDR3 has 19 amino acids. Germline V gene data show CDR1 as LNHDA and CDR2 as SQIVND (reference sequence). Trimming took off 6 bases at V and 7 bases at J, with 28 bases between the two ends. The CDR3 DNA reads TGTGCCAGTAGGAGGGCACTAGTTGGTATGGCCCCAGGGAATTCACCCCTCCACTTT. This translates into CASRRALVGMAPGNSPLHF.

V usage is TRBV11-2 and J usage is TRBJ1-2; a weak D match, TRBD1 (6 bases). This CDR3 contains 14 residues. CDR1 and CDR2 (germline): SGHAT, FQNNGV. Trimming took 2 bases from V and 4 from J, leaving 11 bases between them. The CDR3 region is CASSLRAGVYGYTF. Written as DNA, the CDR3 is TGTGCCAGCAGCTTAAGGGCAGGGGTCTATGGCTACACCTTC.

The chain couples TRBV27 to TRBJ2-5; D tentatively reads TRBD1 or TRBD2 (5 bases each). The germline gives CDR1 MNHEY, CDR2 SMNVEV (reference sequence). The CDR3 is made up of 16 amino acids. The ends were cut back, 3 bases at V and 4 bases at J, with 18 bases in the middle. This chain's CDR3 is CASSFNPGTAGETQYF. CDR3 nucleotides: TGTGCCAGCAGTTTCAACCCCGGGACCGCCGGAGAGACCCAGTACTTC.

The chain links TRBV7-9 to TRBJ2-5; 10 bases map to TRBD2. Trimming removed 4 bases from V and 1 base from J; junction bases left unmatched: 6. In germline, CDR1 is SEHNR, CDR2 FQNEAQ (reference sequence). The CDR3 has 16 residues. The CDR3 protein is CASSSGLAATQETQYF. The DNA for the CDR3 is TGTGCCAGCAGCTCCGGACTAGCGGCTACCCAAGAGACCCAGTACTTC.

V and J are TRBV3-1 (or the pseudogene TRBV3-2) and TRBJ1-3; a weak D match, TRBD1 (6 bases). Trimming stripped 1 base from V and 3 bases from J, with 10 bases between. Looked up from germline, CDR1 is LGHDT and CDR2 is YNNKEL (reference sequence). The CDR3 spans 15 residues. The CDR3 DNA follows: TGTGCCAGCAGCCAAGGGGGGCAAATTGGAAACACCATATATTTT. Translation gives CASSQGGQIGNTIYF.

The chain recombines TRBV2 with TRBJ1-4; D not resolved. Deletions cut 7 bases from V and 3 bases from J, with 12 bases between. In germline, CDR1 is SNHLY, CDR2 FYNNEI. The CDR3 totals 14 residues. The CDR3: CASKLSWANEKLFF. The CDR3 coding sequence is TGTGCCAGCAAGCTGAGTTGGGCTAATGAAAAACTGTTTTTT. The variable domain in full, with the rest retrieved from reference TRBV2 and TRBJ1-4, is EPEVTQTPSHQVTQMGQEVILRCVPISNHLYFYWYRQILGQKVEFLVSFYNNEISEKSEIFDDQFSVERPDGSNFTLKIRSTKLEDSAMYFCASKLSWANEKLFFGSGTQLSVL.

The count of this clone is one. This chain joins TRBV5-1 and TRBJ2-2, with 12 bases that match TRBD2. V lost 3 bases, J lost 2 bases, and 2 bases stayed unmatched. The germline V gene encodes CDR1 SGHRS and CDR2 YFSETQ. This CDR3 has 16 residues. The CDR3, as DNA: TGCGCCAGCAGCTCCGGACTAGCGGGAAACACCGGGGAGCTGTTTTTT. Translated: CASSSGLAGNTGELFF.

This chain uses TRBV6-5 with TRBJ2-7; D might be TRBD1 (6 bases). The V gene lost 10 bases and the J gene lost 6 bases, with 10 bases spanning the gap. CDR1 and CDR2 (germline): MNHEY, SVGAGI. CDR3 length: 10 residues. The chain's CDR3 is CATKQGEQYF. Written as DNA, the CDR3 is TGTGCCACAAAACAGGGCGAGCAGTACTTC.